This passage covers 8 T cell receptor beta chains from one sample sequenced in a study of identifying expanded T cells in peripheral blood. TCRdb's copy holds only in-frame clones and misses some; the assay was immunoSEQ multiplex PCR. The sample records approximately 110,000 clones, approximately 90% being singletons. The sequenced sample was blood. The receptor set was obtained from a person between 18 and 70 years old in good health.

This chain connects TRBV5-6 to TRBJ1-2, with TRBD1 matching over 10 bases. J lost 1 base, V lost 4 bases, and 7 bases had no gene match. Germline lookup yields CDR1 SGHDT and CDR2 YYEEEE. CDR3 length: 16 residues. CDR3 bases: TGTGCCAGCAGCGGGGGGACAGGGGCACTTAACTATGGCTACACCTTC. This codes for CASSGGTGALNYGYTF.

The J gene is TRBJ1-4, the V gene TRBV7-2; possible D gene TRBD1, 5 bases. CDR1 is SGHTA and CDR2 is FQGNSA in the germline V gene. The length of the CDR3 is 16 residues. Trimming took 1 base from V and 0 from J, leaving 9 bases between them. The CDR3 protein is CASSLVWGATNEKLFF. Here the CDR3 DNA reads TGTGCCAGCAGCTTAGTTTGGGGGGCAACTAATGAAAAACTGTTTTTT.

V gene TRBV28 combines with J gene TRBJ2-7, with 7 nucleotides matching TRBD1. The CDR3 runs 16 residues. Germline loops: CDR1 MDHEN, CDR2 SYDVKM. V was clipped by 3 bases and J by 3 bases; unmatched bases: 11. The CDR3 sequence is CASSFNLGDRNYEQYF. The CDR3 DNA is TGTGCCAGCAGTTTTAATTTAGGGGACAGAAACTACGAGCAGTACTTC.

Written as DNA, the CDR3 is TGTGCCAGCAAAATCCGTTCGGGACACCTGAACACCGGGGAGCTGTTTTTT. Protein: CASKIRSGHLNTGELFF. The rearrangement joins TRBV2 to TRBJ2-2, with D maybe TRBD1 (6 bases). Trimming cost V 7 bases and J 1 base, with 19 bases left between them. The CDR3 covers 17 residues. Per germline, CDR1 SNHLY and CDR2 FYNNEI. Using reference TRBV2 and TRBJ2-2 for the parts outside the CDR3, the full variable domain is EPEVTQTPSHQVTQMGQEVILRCVPISNHLYFYWYRQILGQKVEFLVSFYNNEISEKSEIFDDQFSVERPDGSNFTLKIRSTKLEDSAMYFCASKIRSGHLNTGELFFGEGSRLTVL.

This chain connects TRBV7-2 to TRBJ2-7; D unresolved. Germline CDR1 reads SGHTA; CDR2 reads FQGNSA. The CDR3 extends over 15 amino acids. Trimming pared 1 base from V and 2 bases from J, leaving 12 bases between. The CDR3 loop reads CASSLVRDATYEQYF. CDR3 nucleotide sequence: TGTGCCAGCAGCTTAGTAAGAGACGCTACCTACGAGCAGTACTTC.

This clone has only a few counts. The chain joins TRBV10-1 to TRBJ2-3, with unresolved D. The germline V and J ends were trimmed by 2 bases and 4 bases, with 16 bases remaining between them. The germline gives CDR1 WNHNN, CDR2 SYGVQD (reference sequence). The length of the CDR3 is 16 residues. CDR3 sequence reads: CASSELPSRFADTQYF. CDR3 bases: TGCGCCAGCAGTGAGCTGCCCAGCAGGTTCGCAGATACGCAGTATTTT.

This clone was counted between two and nine times. The gene calls are TRBV19 and TRBJ1-5; possibly TRBD1 for D (6 bases). This CDR3 has 13 amino acids. V gave up 5 bases and J gave up 3 bases, with 8 bases separating them. The germline CDR1 and CDR2 sequences are LNHDA and SQIVND (reference sequence). Written as DNA, the CDR3 is TGTGCCAGTAGTGACAGGCCCAATCAGCCCCAGCATTTT. Its translation: CASSDRPNQPQHF. Complete variable domain (other parts from reference TRBV19 and TRBJ1-5): DGGITQSPKYLFRKEGQNVTLSCEQNLNHDAMYWYRQDPGQGLRLIYYSQIVNDFQKGDIAEGYSVSREKKESFPLTVTSAQKNPTAFYLCASSDRPNQPQHFGDGTRLSIL.

The chain recombines TRBV28 with TRBJ1-4; TRBD1 is a possible D gene (6 bases). V lost 10 bases and J lost 4, with 13 bases in between. The CDR3 has 13 residues. From germline, CDR1 is MDHEN and CDR2 SYDVKM. CDR3 region: CATQDSRNEKLFF. The CDR3 DNA sequence: TGTGCCACCCAGGACAGCCGTAATGAAAAACTGTTTTTT.